The 16 T cell receptor beta chains below come from one sample, sequenced in a study of shared clonotypes between healthy human individuals. Profiled with immunoSEQ multiplex PCR; TCRdb holds only in-frame clones, not every one. Seen here are about 2.4 million clones, approximately 90% observed once, and the top ten hold over 0.12%. The sample comprised naive CD4+ T cells sorted from blood. The sample's subset: CD45RA+ positively selected. The receptors were gathered from a man aged 18 to 30 in good health.

CDR3 amino acids: CASSFIRTGGLDTQYF. The DNA of the CDR3 is TGTGCCAGCAGCTTTATACGCACGGGAGGTTTAGATACGCAGTATTTT. The chain couples TRBV5-6 to TRBJ2-3, with 7 bases lining up with TRBD2. The CDR3 totals 16 residues. Germline V gives CDR1 SGHDT, CDR2 YYEEEE. The J segment lost 5 bases and the V segment lost 2 bases, leaving 11 bases of the junction unmatched.

This clone was observed once. The chain employs TRBV29-1 and TRBJ2-5; D is unclear. With 4 bases removed from V and 0 bases from J, the gap between germline ends came to 12 bases. The germline V gene has CDR1 SQVTM and CDR2 ANQGSEA. The CDR3 has 14 residues. CDR3 residues: CSVGERRHQETQYF. CDR3 in DNA: TGCAGCGTTGGAGAGCGACGGCACCAAGAGACCCAGTACTTC.

The V gene is TRBV10-3, the J gene TRBJ2-1; 14 bases fit TRBD2. With V trimmed by 0 bases and J by 7 bases, 2 bases remained unmatched. The CDR3 runs to 16 residues. Germline V gene sequence: CDR1 ENHRY, CDR2 SYGVKD. The CDR3 bases are TGTGCCATCAGTGAGTCAGGGACTAGCGGGAGTAATGAGCAGTTCTTC. This codes for CAISESGTSGSNEQFF.

As concerns this clone: The same CDR3 is also encoded by other DNA sequences in this sample. J is TRBJ1-1 and V is TRBV11-2, with 7 bases that match TRBD1. The CDR3 length is 13 residues. Germline-derived CDR1 and CDR2 are SGHAT and FQNNGV. With 3 bases clipped from V and 4 bases from J, the junction kept 2 bases outside the gene matches. This CDR3 reads CASSLSGGTEAFF. The CDR3 DNA reads as TGTGCCAGCAGCTTGTCAGGGGGCACTGAAGCTTTCTTT. Full variable domain (missing parts from reference TRBV11-2 and TRBJ1-1): EAGVAQSPRYKIIEKRQSVAFWCNPISGHATLYWYQQILGQGPKLLIQFQNNGVVDDSQLPKDRFSAERLKGVDSTLKIQPAKLEDSAVYLCASSLSGGTEAFFGQGTRLTVV.

This clone came up once. V gene TRBV11-2 combines with J gene TRBJ2-5, with D unclear. Germline CDR1 is SGHAT and CDR2 is FQNNGV. Trimming removed 4 bases at V and 7 bases at J, with 7 bases between. The CDR3 covers 11 residues. Here the CDR3 reads CASSSSVTQYF. CDR3 DNA sequence: TGTGCCAGCAGCTCCTCAGTGACCCAGTACTTC.

V usage is TRBV30 and J usage is TRBJ1-6, with unresolved D. This CDR3 region has 20 residues. Trimming pared 0 bases from V and 0 bases from J, leaving 21 bases between. Germline values: CDR1 GTSNPN, CDR2 SVGIG (reference sequence). The chain's CDR3 is CAWSVFGSLTSSSYNSPLHF. The CDR3 bases are TGTGCCTGGAGTGTATTCGGCAGCCTGACCTCAAGCTCCTATAATTCACCCCTCCACTTT.

The V call is TRBV28, the J call TRBJ2-7; weak D call: TRBD1 (5 bases). The CDR3 totals 17 residues. Germline V gene lookup returns CDR1 MDHEN and CDR2 SYDVKM. Trimming stripped 8 bases from V and 3 bases from J, with 26 bases between. This CDR3 is CASGAFLGARLFYEQYF. The CDR3 DNA is TGTGCCAGCGGCGCCTTCCTAGGGGCCCGCTTGTTCTACGAGCAGTACTTC.

The chain is built from TRBV18 and TRBJ2-5; 9 nucleotides line up with TRBD2. Germline values: CDR1 KGHSH, CDR2 LQKENI. The J segment lost 3 bases and the V segment lost 4 bases, leaving 9 bases of the junction unmatched. This CDR3 is built from 16 residues. As DNA, the CDR3 is TGTGCCAGCTCACAGTTTTACCAGCGGGGGGAAGAGACCCAGTACTTC. Its protein is CASSQFYQRGEETQYF.

The V call is TRBV5-4, the J call TRBJ2-7, with 7 bases aligning to TRBD2. CDR1 and CDR2 from the germline V gene are SGHNT and YYREEE (reference sequence). The CDR3 length is 13 residues. Losses at the gene ends were 2 bases for V and 6 bases for J; bases not matched to a gene: 5. CDR3 amino acids: CASSFQLAREQYF. In nucleotides, the CDR3 is TGTGCCAGCAGCTTCCAACTAGCGCGCGAGCAGTACTTC.

In regard to this clone: Other nucleotide sequences from this sample produce the same CDR3. The chain carries TRBV18 and TRBJ1-2; D remains unclear. The CDR3 has 13 amino acids. V was trimmed by 3 bases and J by 4 bases, leaving 9 bases between them. Per germline, CDR1 KGHSH and CDR2 LQKENI. The CDR3 DNA reads as TGTGCCAGCTCACCCCAAGAGGGCTATGGCTACACCTTC. Translated, it gives CASSPQEGYGYTF.

The chain combines TRBV2 with TRBJ1-5, with 9 positions matching TRBD1. The CDR3 runs 15 residues. CDR1 is SNHLY and CDR2 is FYNNEI in the germline V gene. Trimming cost V 6 bases and J 4 bases; bases outside gene matches: 7. The CDR3 DNA is TGTGCCAGCAGCTTATCCGGGACAGGGAATCAGCCCCAGCATTTT. This encodes CASSLSGTGNQPQHF.

The chain recombines TRBV28 with TRBJ2-7; 8 nucleotides match TRBD1. The CDR3 is 13 residues long. Looked up from germline, CDR1 is MDHEN and CDR2 is SYDVKM. Unmatched junction bases numbered 6, after V lost 8 bases and J lost 3 bases. CDR3 in amino acids: CASALTGGYEQYF. The CDR3 DNA reads TGTGCCAGCGCACTAACAGGGGGCTACGAGCAGTACTTC. The entire variable domain, with the rest obtained from reference TRBV28 and TRBJ2-7, is as follows: DVKVTQSSRYLVKRTGEKVFLECVQDMDHENMFWYRQDPGLGLRLIYFSYDVKMKEKGDIPEGYSVSREKKERFSLILESASTNQTSMYLCASALTGGYEQYFGPGTRLTVT.

With respect to this clone: Other DNA sequences in this sample translate to the same CDR3. The V and J genes are TRBV5-1 and TRBJ2-5, with 9 bases matching TRBD2. The trim removed 0 bases at V and 5 bases at J, leaving 2 bases unmatched. This CDR3 is 14 amino acids long. CDR1 is SGHRS and CDR2 is YFSETQ in the germline V gene. The DNA for the CDR3 is TGCGCCAGCAGCTTGGGCACTAGCGGGGAGACCCAGTACTTC. Translation gives CASSLGTSGETQYF.

The J gene is TRBJ1-4, the V gene TRBV18; D uncertain. The CDR3 extends over 14 amino acids. Trimming removed 6 bases at V and 7 bases at J, with 15 bases between. Germline CDR1 KGHSH, CDR2 LQKENI. The CDR3 is CASSPDQSGEKLFF. In DNA form, the CDR3 reads TGTGCCAGCTCCCCGGACCAGAGCGGTGAAAAACTGTTTTTT.

The J gene is TRBJ1-2, the V gene TRBV4-1; TRBD1 is a possible D gene (6 bases). CDR3 length equals 15 residues. Germline assignment: CDR1 MGHRA and CDR2 YSYEKL. Between the trimmed V and J ends, which lost 0 bases and 7 bases, there was a span of 15 bases. CDR3 in DNA: TGCGCCAGCAGCCAAGAGATGGGGGCGATGGCTGGCTACACCTTC. Translating it yields CASSQEMGAMAGYTF.

The rearrangement joins TRBV28 to TRBJ2-1, with 7 bases lining up with TRBD1. Trimming took 6 bases from V and 9 from J; bases not matched to a gene: 14. CDR1 and CDR2 (germline): MDHEN, SYDVKM. This CDR3 spans 15 amino acids. CDR3 in DNA: TGTGCCAGCAGAATAACAGGGGTATCCGGGTCTGAGCAGTTCTTC. Translation: CASRITGVSGSEQFF.